Following are 29 T cell receptor beta chains from one sample sequenced in a study of low-dose radiotherapy and immunotherapy resistance in tumors. Specified time point: before trial treatment. Primers used for first-strand cDNA, a TRAV- and TRBV-specific set, covered both alpha and beta chains. Both a constant-region primer and a V-primer adapter served to amplify TCRs across roughly 20 PCR cycles. TCRdb ran MiXCR on the reads and lists one entry per CDR3 protein. The sample records tens of thousands of distinct CDR3 sequences, 15% to 20% being singletons. This specimen was PBMCs, taken before treatment. The source of these receptors is a male donor with prostate cancer.

In its sample, this clonotype was seen many times. V is TRBV29-1 and J is TRBJ1-1, with D possibly being TRBD1 (5 bases). Per germline, CDR1 SQVTM and CDR2 ANQGSEA. The CDR3 spans 14 residues. Trimming removed 7 bases at V and 1 base at J, with 16 bases between. The CDR3 is CSAGGRGRNTEAFF. The DNA for the CDR3 is TGCAGCGCCGGGGGGAGGGGTCGGAACACTGAAGCTTTCTTT.

This chain links TRBV5-5 with TRBJ2-1; D might be TRBD1 (6 bases). Per germline, CDR1 SGHKS and CDR2 YYEKEE (reference sequence). V lost 1 base, J lost 5 bases, and 13 bases lay in between. The CDR3 is made up of 15 amino acids. CDR3 coding DNA: TGTGCCAGCAGCTTGATTTGGACAGCGGACAATGAGCAGTTCTTC. Encoded protein: CASSLIWTADNEQFF. Supplemented by reference TRBV5-5 and TRBJ2-1, the full variable domain reads DAGVTQSPTHLIKTRGQQVTLRCSPISGHKSVSWYQQVLGQGPQFIFQYYEKEERGRGNFPDRFSARQFPNYSSELNVNALLLGDSALYLCASSLIWTADNEQFFGPGTRLTVL.

The sample holds many counts of this clonotype. V gene TRBV3-1 combines with J gene TRBJ2-2; D ambiguous. This CDR3 region has 15 residues. Trimming pared 8 bases from V and 0 bases from J, leaving 13 bases between. Germline CDR1 LGHDT, CDR2 YNNKEL (reference sequence). CDR3 DNA: TGTGCCAGCGCGGTCGTCGGCCCGAACACCGGGGAGCTGTTTTTT. Residues: CASAVVGPNTGELFF. The whole variable domain, filled in from reference TRBV3-1 and TRBJ2-2, reads DTAVSQTPKYLVTQMGNDKSIKCEQNLGHDTMYWYKQDSKKFLKIMFSYNNKELIINETVPNRFSPKSPDKAHLNLHINSLELGDSAVYFCASAVVGPNTGELFFGEGSRLTVL.

This clonotype was counted ten times or more. This chain joins TRBV11-3 and TRBJ2-3, with 14 bases identical to TRBD2. Germline V gene sequence: CDR1 SGHNT, CDR2 YENEEA. This CDR3 has 16 residues. The J segment lost 5 bases and the V segment lost 3 bases, leaving 4 bases of the junction unmatched. The CDR3 region is CASSLKTSGGGDTQYF. The CDR3 nucleotides are TGTGCCAGCAGCTTGAAGACTAGCGGGGGGGGAGATACGCAGTATTTT. Complete variable domain (other parts from reference TRBV11-3 and TRBJ2-3): EAGVVQSPRYKIIEKKQPVAFWCNPISGHNTLYWYLQNLGQGPELLIRYENEEAVDDSQLPKDRFSAERLKGVDSTLKIQPAELGDSAVYLCASSLKTSGGGDTQYFGPGTRLTVL.

The chain combines TRBV14 with TRBJ2-7; D ambiguous. The V end lost 1 base, the J end lost 7 bases, and 14 bases lay between the germline ends. Germline CDR1 is SGHDN and CDR2 is FVKESK. The CDR3 is 14 amino acids. CDR3 nucleotides: TGTGCCAGCAGCCAAGGAAGGTCTGTAGGGGAGCAGTACTTC. Translated: CASSQGRSVGEQYF.

Ten or more counts support this clonotype. V usage is TRBV5-1 and J usage is TRBJ2-2; 7 bases match TRBD1. Germline V gene data show CDR1 as SGHRS and CDR2 as YFSETQ. The ends lost 4 bases at V and 0 bases at J; junction bases unmatched: 6. CDR3 length: 16 residues. Written as DNA, the CDR3 is TGCGCCAGCAGCCCTGTGACAGGGACGAACACCGGGGAGCTGTTTTTT. The encoded protein is CASSPVTGTNTGELFF.

This clonotype was seen at least ten times. The CDR3 does not end in the conserved phenylalanine or tryptophan, so this is likely a read error. Because the CDR3's place on the DNA is in doubt, the DNA is left out and the CDR3 is given as listed by TCRdb. The genes are TRBV7-2 and TRBJ2-4; the table's D call, TRBD1, was not checked against the DNA. The V gene's germline CDR1 is SGHTA and CDR2 FQGNSA. Both ends counted, the CDR3 spans 13 residues. CDR3 in amino acids: CASSLVPEGASVL.

This clonotype was counted a few times. V is TRBV14 and J is TRBJ1-1; D remains unclear. Looked up from germline, CDR1 is SGHDN and CDR2 is FVKESK. V was clipped by 1 base and J by 1 base, with 10 bases between them. The CDR3 covers 15 residues. CDR3 DNA: TGTGCCAGCAGCCAAGCCGCAATAACGAACACTGAAGCTTTCTTT. This gives the protein CASSQAAITNTEAFF.

This clonotype has a count of ten or more. The gene calls are TRBV3-1 and TRBJ2-6; 7 positions agree with TRBD2. J lost 2 bases, V lost 0 bases, and 1 base had no gene match. Per the germline V gene, CDR1 is LGHDT and CDR2 is YNNKEL (reference sequence). This CDR3 contains 16 residues. The CDR3 loop reads CASSQDGGAGANVLTF. The CDR3 DNA reads TGTGCCAGCAGCCAAGATGGGGGGGCTGGGGCCAACGTCCTGACTTTC.

In its sample, this clonotype was seen many times. The chain has TRBV19 and TRBJ1-3; D is undetermined. In germline, CDR1 is LNHDA, CDR2 SQIVND (reference sequence). This CDR3 is 15 amino acids long. V was trimmed by 6 bases and J by 0 bases, leaving 12 bases between them. This CDR3 is CASREQDYSGNTIYF. CDR3 in DNA: TGTGCCAGTAGGGAGCAGGACTACTCTGGAAACACCATATATTTT.

At least ten counts were recorded for this clonotype. CDR3 DNA: TGTGCCAGCAGCACCTGGACAGGCCTTGAGCAGTTCTTC. This gives the protein CASSTWTGLEQFF. The rearrangement joins TRBV7-9 to TRBJ2-1; 7 bases fit TRBD1. The length of the CDR3 is 13 residues. V lost 5 bases and J lost 9; bases outside the gene matches: 7. Germline values: CDR1 SEHNR, CDR2 FQNEAQ (reference sequence).

This clonotype was seen repeatedly, ten times or more. J is TRBJ1-2 and V is TRBV29-1; tentative D call: TRBD1 (6 bases). V lost 7 bases and J lost 8, with 20 bases in between. CDR3 length: 13 residues. CDR1 and CDR2 from the germline V gene are SQVTM and ANQGSEA. Here the CDR3 reads CSAQQGVGDGYTF. The CDR3 nucleotides are TGCAGCGCCCAACAGGGAGTAGGAGACGGCTACACCTTC.

This clonotype has a count of ten or more. This chain's CDR3 is CASSLGSAGETQYF. The CDR3 bases are TGTGCCAGCAGCTTAGGCTCAGCAGGGGAGACCCAGTACTTC. V usage is TRBV7-2 and J usage is TRBJ2-5, with D perhaps matching TRBD1 (5 bases). With 1 base removed from V and 5 bases from J, the gap between germline ends came to 11 bases. Per germline, CDR1 SGHTA and CDR2 FQGNSA. This CDR3 contains 14 residues.

This clonotype was seen many times. This chain joins TRBV7-8 and TRBJ1-2, with D uncertain. The CDR3 is 12 residues long. V was trimmed by 4 bases and J by 8 bases, leaving 11 bases between them. The germline V gene has CDR1 SGHVS and CDR2 FQNEAQ. CDR3 DNA: TGTGCCAGCAGCTCGGCATACGACGGCTACACCTTC. Translating gives CASSSAYDGYTF.

This clonotype was observed at least ten times. V and J are TRBV6-6 and TRBJ2-7; 7 nucleotides align to TRBD1. CDR1 is MNHNY, CDR2 SVGAGI, per germline (reference sequence). This CDR3 has 14 amino acids. With 0 bases clipped from V and 3 bases from J, the junction kept 2 bases outside the gene matches. CDR3 in DNA: TGTGCCAGCAGTTACTCCCGGGACAGCTACGAGCAGTACTTC. This translates into CASSYSRDSYEQYF.

This clonotype was picked up a small number of times. The V and J genes are TRBV7-3 and TRBJ1-1; D is perhaps TRBD1 (6 bases). Germline V CDR1 and CDR2: SGHTA, FQGTGA. This CDR3 is built from 15 residues. Trimming stripped 0 bases from V and 6 bases from J, with 14 bases between. The CDR3: CASSLTYPGGPEAFF. In DNA, the CDR3 is TGTGCCAGCAGCTTAACGTATCCGGGGGGGCCTGAAGCTTTCTTT.

The chain carries TRBV7-8 and TRBJ2-2, with 7 bases lining up with TRBD2. Germline CDR1 is SGHVS and CDR2 is FQNEAQ. The CDR3 has 16 residues. V gave up 1 base and J gave up 3 bases; unmatched junction bases: 5. The CDR3 region is CASSLVPGGDTGELFF. Here the CDR3 DNA reads TGTGCCAGCAGCTTAGTCCCGGGAGGCGACACCGGGGAGCTGTTTTTT.

This clonotype showed up many times. The chain employs TRBV20-1 and TRBJ2-7, with TRBD2 identical over 8 bases. V was clipped by 8 bases and J by 2 bases; unmatched bases: 8. CDR3 length: 13 amino acids. Germline V CDR1 and CDR2: DFQATT, SNEGSKA (reference sequence). This CDR3 reads CSSGGGQTYEQYF. The CDR3 coding sequence is TGCAGTTCCGGGGGGGGCCAGACCTACGAGCAGTACTTC.

This clonotype was detected ten times or more. CDR3 in amino acids: CASSPSYGGREETQYF. In nucleotides, the CDR3 is TGTGCCAGTAGTCCGTCTTACGGCGGGAGAGAAGAGACCCAGTACTTC. The chain is built from TRBV19 and TRBJ2-5, with 7 bases that match TRBD2. This CDR3 is built from 16 residues. Trimming at V came to 5 bases and at J to 3 bases, leaving 12 bases not matched to a gene. Germline V gene sequence: CDR1 LNHDA, CDR2 SQIVND (reference sequence).

This clonotype was seen at least ten times. In DNA form, the CDR3 reads TGTGCCAGTAGTATCTACTCGGGTAATTCACCCCTCCACTTT. Its translation: CASSIYSGNSPLHF. This sequence joins TRBV19 and TRBJ1-6; D gene uncertain. With 3 bases removed from V and 6 bases from J, the gap between germline ends came to 9 bases. This CDR3 has 14 residues. The germline CDR1 and CDR2 sequences are LNHDA and SQIVND (reference sequence).

This clonotype was picked up many times. This rearrangement joins TRBV25-1 to TRBJ1-3, with TRBD1 matching over 8 bases. This CDR3 is built from 16 residues. Losses at the gene ends were 4 bases for V and 0 bases for J; bases not matched to a gene: 5. Germline CDR1 reads MGHDK; CDR2 reads SYGVNS. The CDR3 nucleotides read TGTGCCAGCAGTGCCTACAGGGGGATCTCTGGAAACACCATATATTTT. Amino acids: CASSAYRGISGNTIYF.

This clonotype was found many times. The CDR3 DNA reads TGTGCCAGCAGCCAAGGCAGGGGGATAGGTGGCTACACCTTC. This codes for CASSQGRGIGGYTF. The J gene is TRBJ1-2, the V gene TRBV14; TRBD1 matches at 7 bases. Germline V gene lookup returns CDR1 SGHDN and CDR2 FVKESK. Unmatched junction bases numbered 6, after V lost 1 base and J lost 7 bases. The CDR3 has 14 residues.

The table lists this clonotype with a few counts. This chain links TRBV20-1 with TRBJ1-2; no reliable D call. Looked up from germline, CDR1 is DFQATT and CDR2 is SNEGSKA (reference sequence). Trimming pared 5 bases from V and 6 bases from J, leaving 16 bases between. This CDR3 has 13 amino acids. The CDR3 nucleotides are TGCAGTGCTGAAAGTACCACCCAGGATGGCTACACCTTC. Translation: CSAESTTQDGYTF.

In its sample, this clonotype was seen many times. This chain joins TRBV2 and TRBJ2-3; 16 nucleotides line up with TRBD2. Germline trimming cut 10 bases from V and 2 bases from J; bases unmatched to any gene: 9. The CDR3 is 17 amino acids. Germline lookup yields CDR1 SNHLY and CDR2 FYNNEI. The CDR3 protein is CAISGTSGGAFTDTQYF. CDR3 nucleotide sequence: TGTGCCATCTCCGGGACTAGCGGGGGGGCCTTCACAGATACGCAGTATTTT.

The rearrangement joins TRBV9 to TRBJ2-1; D is unresolved. CDR3 length equals 13 residues. Germline CDR1 reads SGDLS; CDR2 reads YYNGEE. V dropped 3 bases and J dropped 0 bases, with 4 bases sitting between them. The CDR3 loop reads CASSADSYNEQFF. The CDR3 DNA reads as TGTGCCAGCAGCGCCGACTCCTACAATGAGCAGTTCTTC.

The table lists this clonotype with many counts. The gene calls are TRBV24-1 and TRBJ2-1; TRBD2 matches at 7 bases. The germline CDR1 and CDR2 sequences are KGHDR and SFDVKD. The CDR3 is made up of 15 amino acids. V was clipped by 4 bases and J by 2 bases; unmatched bases: 4. In DNA form, the CDR3 reads TGTGCCACCAGTGAGGGGGGGGGAACCTACAATGAGCAGTTCTTC. This translates into CATSEGGGTYNEQFF.

The chain links TRBV5-4 to TRBJ2-1; no reliable D call. Looked up from germline, CDR1 is SGHNT and CDR2 is YYREEE (reference sequence). V dropped 3 bases and J dropped 8 bases, with 9 bases sitting between them. The CDR3 extends over 12 amino acids. Here the CDR3 reads CASSSARDEQFF. For the CDR3, the DNA is TGTGCCAGCAGCTCGGCTCGGGATGAGCAGTTCTTC.

This clonotype is a singleton in its sample. A read error likely explains this, since a far larger clone differs by one base. J is TRBJ2-1 and V is TRBV6-8; a weak D match, TRBD2 (5 bases). CDR3 length: 12 amino acids. Trimming cost V 0 bases and J 14 bases, with 11 bases left between them. Germline V CDR1 and CDR2: MNHGY, SAAAGT. Here the CDR3 reads CASSYSTGIKFF. The CDR3, as DNA: TGTGCCAGCAGTTACTCGACGGGAATCAAGTTCTTC.

This clonotype was seen repeatedly, ten times or more. This sequence joins TRBV6-1 and TRBJ2-5, with D perhaps matching TRBD1 (6 bases). The CDR3 spans 13 residues. Trimming shortened V by 1 base and J by 4 bases, and 7 bases separated the two germline ends. The germline V gene encodes CDR1 MNHNS and CDR2 SASEGT. In DNA form, the CDR3 reads TGTGCCAGCAGTGAAGACAGGGCAGAGACCCAGTACTTC. This translates into CASSEDRAETQYF.